These 27 T cell receptor beta chains were sequenced from one sample in a study of spatial heterogeneity in lung cancer. Time point noted: sample taken at primary tumor resection. TCRdb used MiXCR to reprocess the 5' RACE reads, holding one entry per CDR3 protein. The table shows roughly 80,000 distinct CDR3 sequences, with 8% occurring only once. Sequenced material: PBMCs, taken at surgery. The receptors were sampled from a male donor with early-stage non-small cell lung cancer.

The chain links TRBV30 to TRBJ2-2; TRBD2 matches 13 bases. V dropped 1 base and J dropped 6; count of bases not matched to a gene: 11. CDR3 length: 18 amino acids. Germline loops: CDR1 GTSNPN, CDR2 SVGIG (reference sequence). The CDR3 DNA sequence: TGTGCCTGGAGTGAGGTCGGACTAGCGGGAGAATTGGCCGGGGAGCTGTTTTTT. Its translation: CAWSEVGLAGELAGELFF. Full variable domain (missing parts from reference TRBV30 and TRBJ2-2): SQTIHQWPATLVQPVGSPLSLECTVEGTSNPNLYWYRQAAGRGLQLLFYSVGIGQISSEVPQNLSASRPQDRQFILSSKKLLLSDSGFYLCAWSEVGLAGELAGELFFGEGSRLTVL.

This clonotype was seen a handful of times. This chain connects TRBV3-1 to TRBJ1-1, with TRBD1 as a possible D gene (5 bases). From germline, CDR1 is LGHDT and CDR2 YNNKEL (reference sequence). The CDR3 is 14 residues long. Between the trimmed V and J ends, which lost 7 bases and 5 bases, there was a span of 17 bases. For the CDR3, the DNA is TGTGCCAGCACCCCCGGACACATGACTACTGAAGCTTTCTTT. Encoded protein: CASTPGHMTTEAFF.

The rearrangement links TRBV7-2 to TRBJ2-5; 7 bases are a match to TRBD2. Trimming took 7 bases from V and 4 from J; bases not matched to a gene: 6. Germline V gene lookup returns CDR1 SGHTA and CDR2 FQGNSA. The CDR3 is 13 residues long. CDR3 nucleotides: TGTGCCAGCACCCCCAGCGGGACAGAGACCCAGTACTTC. Translating gives CASTPSGTETQYF.

The chain has TRBV20-1 and TRBJ2-5, with a weak D call TRBD2 (5 bases). V lost 3 bases and J lost 4, with 12 bases in between. This CDR3 has 13 amino acids. Per germline, CDR1 DFQATT and CDR2 SNEGSKA (reference sequence). The CDR3 DNA reads TGCAGTGCTAGTGAGGGCCTTAGAGAGACCCAGTACTTC. This gives the protein CSASEGLRETQYF.

The sample holds many counts of this clonotype. The rearrangement links TRBV7-9 to TRBJ2-1; maybe TRBD2 (6 bases). Trimming removed 5 bases from V and 2 bases from J, with 13 bases in between. The CDR3 spans 15 residues. CDR1 is SEHNR and CDR2 is FQNEAQ in the germline V gene (reference sequence). DNA for the CDR3: TGTGCCAGCAGCCTCCGGGAGTACCCCTACAATGAGCAGTTCTTC. This codes for CASSLREYPYNEQFF.

There are many counts of this clonotype. The rearrangement uses TRBV7-3 and TRBJ1-3; no firm D call. With 2 bases removed from V and 3 bases from J, the gap between germline ends came to 2 bases. The CDR3 totals 12 residues. Per the germline V gene, CDR1 is SGHTA and CDR2 is FQGTGA. The CDR3 region has the DNA TGTGCCAGCAGCTTAGGTGGAAACACCATATATTTT. It encodes CASSLGGNTIYF.

The CDR3 DNA is TGTGCCAGCAGCCACCACCCTCCTATGGGGGGGGCCTACGAGCAGTACTTC. This sequence encodes CASSHHPPMGGAYEQYF. This chain links TRBV3-1 with TRBJ2-7, with TRBD2 identical over 7 bases. The V segment lost 3 bases and the J segment 2 bases; nucleotides outside the gene matches: 13. The CDR3 spans 17 residues. Looked up from germline, CDR1 is LGHDT and CDR2 is YNNKEL (reference sequence).

The chain joins TRBV12-3 or TRBV12-4 to TRBJ1-6; 7 bases align to TRBD1. J was trimmed by 7 bases and V by 8 bases; bases with no gene match: 5. CDR3 size: 13 residues. The CDR3 region has the DNA TGTGCCAGCGGAAGACAGGGAAATTCACCCCTCCACTTT. Translation gives CASGRQGNSPLHF.

V is TRBV7-2 and J is TRBJ2-2; TRBD2 agrees at 9 bases. This CDR3 comprises 16 residues. Germline CDR1 reads SGHTA; CDR2 reads FQGNSA. V lost 8 bases, J lost 0 bases, and 7 bases stayed unmatched. The CDR3 DNA sequence: TGTGCCAGCCCCTGGAGCGGGGGGACGAACACCGGGGAGCTGTTTTTT. Translating it yields CASPWSGGTNTGELFF.

This clonotype turned up a few times. The V call is TRBV5-5, the J call TRBJ2-3, with D maybe TRBD2 (6 bases). CDR3 length: 15 amino acids. The V end lost 0 bases, the J end lost 2 bases, and 10 bases lay between the germline ends. Looked up from germline, CDR1 is SGHKS and CDR2 is YYEKEE (reference sequence). CDR3 region: CASSLAGLYTDTQYF. In DNA form, the CDR3 reads TGTGCCAGCAGCTTGGCCGGACTATACACAGATACGCAGTATTTT. Combining the CDR3 with reference TRBV5-5 and TRBJ2-3 gives the whole variable domain DAGVTQSPTHLIKTRGQQVTLRCSPISGHKSVSWYQQVLGQGPQFIFQYYEKEERGRGNFPDRFSARQFPNYSSELNVNALLLGDSALYLCASSLAGLYTDTQYFGPGTRLTVL.

This clonotype was observed many times. This chain uses TRBV3-1 with TRBJ1-5; D remains ambiguous. The CDR3 totals 15 residues. Germline V CDR1 and CDR2: LGHDT, YNNKEL (reference sequence). Trimming pared 1 base from V and 6 bases from J, leaving 13 bases between. In DNA, the CDR3 is TGTGCCAGCAGCCAAGGGGAGGGCAGAAGTCAGCCCCAGCATTTT. It is translated as CASSQGEGRSQPQHF.

The V and J genes are TRBV30 and TRBJ1-1, with no clear D. Germline V CDR1 and CDR2: GTSNPN, SVGIG (reference sequence). The CDR3 contains 12 residues. Trimming took 4 bases from V and 4 from J, leaving 10 bases between them. The CDR3 DNA sequence: TGTGCCTGGAATCCTGAGGGCACTGAAGCTTTCTTT. This codes for CAWNPEGTEAFF.

This clonotype has a count of ten or more. The chain joins TRBV4-3 to TRBJ2-1, with 10 positions matching TRBD2. Germline CDR1 LGHNA, CDR2 YSLEER. The CDR3 runs to 16 residues. The V gene end was trimmed by 0 bases and the J gene end by 6 bases; junction bases not matched to a gene: 5. The CDR3 loop reads CASSQDTSGRANEQFF. Here the CDR3 DNA reads TGCGCCAGCAGCCAAGATACCAGCGGGAGGGCCAATGAGCAGTTCTTC.

This clonotype was seen at least ten times. The chain employs TRBV4-1 and TRBJ2-7, with D maybe TRBD1 (5 bases). From germline, CDR1 is MGHRA and CDR2 YSYEKL. Trimming removed 1 base at V and 3 bases at J, with 13 bases between. The CDR3 extends over 15 amino acids. The CDR3 is CASSQASRAGYEQYF. CDR3 coding DNA: TGCGCCAGCAGCCAAGCAAGCAGGGCTGGCTACGAGCAGTACTTC.

This clonotype turned up a few times. The gene calls are TRBV6-5 and TRBJ2-1; 7 bases line up with TRBD2. The CDR3 is 15 amino acids. The V gene end was trimmed by 2 bases and the J gene end by 3 bases; junction bases not matched to a gene: 4. CDR1 and CDR2 (germline): MNHEY, SVGAGI. The CDR3 loop is CASSYVGTNYNEQFF. The CDR3, as DNA: TGTGCCAGCAGTTACGTTGGGACTAACTACAATGAGCAGTTCTTC.

This clonotype was picked up many times. The chain joins TRBV7-2 to TRBJ2-3; perhaps TRBD2 as D (5 bases). This CDR3 has 15 residues. Germline CDR1 and CDR2: SGHTA and FQGNSA. V was pared by 1 base and J by 0 bases, with 8 bases between. This CDR3 is CASSLVSGSTDTQYF. The CDR3 nucleotides read TGTGCCAGCAGCTTAGTGTCGGGAAGCACAGATACGCAGTATTTT.

In its sample, this clonotype was seen many times. V is TRBV11-2 and J is TRBJ2-7, with unresolved D. The V and J ends lost 5 bases and 3 bases respectively, with 5 bases between them. The CDR3 loop spans 11 amino acids. The germline gives CDR1 SGHAT, CDR2 FQNNGV. The CDR3 DNA reads as TGTGCCAGCAGCACCTACTACGAGCAGTACTTC. The encoded protein is CASSTYYEQYF.

This clonotype occurred many times. The chain couples TRBV7-8 to TRBJ2-1, with TRBD1 matching 12 bases. The CDR3 extends over 13 amino acids. With 10 bases clipped from V and 9 bases from J, the junction kept 7 bases outside the gene matches. From germline, CDR1 is SGHVS and CDR2 FQNEAQ. CDR3 DNA sequence: TGTGCCACCAGGGGGACAGGGGGCCTTGAGCAGTTCTTC. Its translation: CATRGTGGLEQFF.

In regard to this clonotype: A much larger clone differs by one base, so this may be a read error. The J gene is TRBJ2-7, the V gene TRBV21-1; TRBD2 is the table's D call and was not checked against the DNA. TRBV21-1 is assigned pseudogene status. CDR3 size: 16 residues. The CDR3 nucleotides read TGTGCCAGCAGCATAACTAGCGGGGCAAGCTCCTACGAGCAGTACTTC. Protein product: CASSITSGASSYEQYF.

The chain combines TRBV7-9 with TRBJ1-1; 8 bases match TRBD1. J was trimmed by 7 bases and V by 3 bases; bases with no gene match: 4. The CDR3 runs 13 residues. Germline V gene data show CDR1 as SEHNR and CDR2 as FQNEAQ (reference sequence). CDR3 bases: TGTGCCAGCAGCTTTGACGGACAGGGTGAAGCTTTCTTT. Translated: CASSFDGQGEAFF.

The chain uses TRBV7-9 and TRBJ1-2; D may be TRBD1 (5 bases). This CDR3 is 15 amino acids long. V was shortened by 2 bases and J by 0 bases, with 10 bases between the two germline ends. From germline, CDR1 is SEHNR and CDR2 FQNEAQ (reference sequence). The CDR3: CASSLLGVANYGYTF. CDR3 coding DNA: TGTGCCAGCAGCTTATTGGGGGTAGCTAACTATGGCTACACCTTC.

V usage is TRBV29-1 and J usage is TRBJ2-3, with D uncertain. V lost 3 bases, J lost 0 bases, and 4 bases lay in between. The germline gives CDR1 SQVTM, CDR2 ANQGSEA. The CDR3 consists of 12 residues. Here the CDR3 DNA reads TGCAGCGTTGACGACAGCACAGATACGCAGTATTTT. This gives the protein CSVDDSTDTQYF.

This clonotype came up many times. V gene TRBV29-1 combines with J gene TRBJ1-2; D gene uncertain. The CDR3 consists of 11 residues. Germline-derived CDR1 and CDR2 are SQVTM and ANQGSEA. The CDR3 protein is CGGGTNYGYTF. DNA for the CDR3: TGCGGAGGCGGGACTAACTATGGCTACACCTTC. Supplemented by reference TRBV29-1 and TRBJ1-2, the full variable domain reads SAVISQKPSRDICQRGTSLTIQCQVDSQVTMMFWYRQQPGQSLTLIATANQGSEATYESGFVIDKFPISRPNLTFSTLTVSNMSPEDSSIYLCGGGTNYGYTFGSGTRLTVV.

This clonotype showed up many times. This rearrangement joins TRBV12-3 or TRBV12-4 to TRBJ2-1; 8 nucleotides line up with TRBD2. CDR3 length: 14 amino acids. The J segment lost 4 bases and the V segment lost 5 bases, leaving 4 bases of the junction unmatched. The CDR3 spells CASSSSSGYNEQFF. The CDR3 coding sequence is TGTGCCAGCAGTAGCTCTAGCGGGTACAATGAGCAGTTCTTC.

This clonotype has more than one count but fewer than ten. This chain connects TRBV24-1 to TRBJ2-3; no definite D call. The V gene lost 3 bases and the J gene lost 2 bases, with 14 bases spanning the gap. From germline, CDR1 is KGHDR and CDR2 SFDVKD. The CDR3 totals 16 residues. CDR3 protein: CATSDASPPATDTQYF. DNA for the CDR3: TGTGCCACCAGTGATGCCTCTCCCCCTGCCACAGATACGCAGTATTTT.

In its sample, this clonotype was seen a few times. The chain combines TRBV9 with TRBJ2-1, with 8 bases fitting TRBD2. The V gene end was trimmed by 2 bases and the J gene end by 1 base; junction bases not matched to a gene: 8. Germline V gene sequence: CDR1 SGDLS, CDR2 YYNGEE. The CDR3 is 17 amino acids. The CDR3 loop is CASSVEAGVRSYNEQFF. The CDR3 nucleotides are TGTGCCAGCAGCGTGGAAGCGGGAGTAAGGTCCTACAATGAGCAGTTCTTC. The variable domain in full, with the rest retrieved from reference TRBV9 and TRBJ2-1, is DSGVTQTPKHLITATGQRVTLRCSPRSGDLSVYWYQQSLDQGLQFLIQYYNGEERAKGNILERFSAQQFPDLHSELNLSSLELGDSALYFCASSVEAGVRSYNEQFFGPGTRLTVL.

This clonotype was seen repeatedly, ten times or more. The CDR3 DNA reads as TGTGCCAGCAGCTTCCGACAGGGGGGGAGCGAGCAGTACTTC. Translating gives CASSFRQGGSEQYF. V gene TRBV7-9 combines with J gene TRBJ2-7, with 9 bases that match TRBD1. The V segment lost 3 bases and the J segment 6 bases; nucleotides outside the gene matches: 6. Germline CDR1 SEHNR, CDR2 FQNEAQ (reference sequence). CDR3 length: 14 residues.